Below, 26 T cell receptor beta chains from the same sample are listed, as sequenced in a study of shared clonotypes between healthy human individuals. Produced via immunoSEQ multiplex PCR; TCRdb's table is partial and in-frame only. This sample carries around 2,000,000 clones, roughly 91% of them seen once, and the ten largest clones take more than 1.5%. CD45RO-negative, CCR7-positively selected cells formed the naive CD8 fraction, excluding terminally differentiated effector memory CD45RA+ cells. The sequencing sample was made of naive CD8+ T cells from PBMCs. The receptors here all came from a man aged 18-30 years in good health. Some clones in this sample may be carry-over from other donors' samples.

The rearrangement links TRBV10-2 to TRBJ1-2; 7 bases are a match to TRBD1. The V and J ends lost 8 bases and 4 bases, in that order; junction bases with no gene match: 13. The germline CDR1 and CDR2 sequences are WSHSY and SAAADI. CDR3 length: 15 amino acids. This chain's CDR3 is CASPMRDSLSYGYTF. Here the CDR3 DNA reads TGCGCCAGCCCTATGAGGGACAGCCTTAGCTATGGCTACACCTTC.

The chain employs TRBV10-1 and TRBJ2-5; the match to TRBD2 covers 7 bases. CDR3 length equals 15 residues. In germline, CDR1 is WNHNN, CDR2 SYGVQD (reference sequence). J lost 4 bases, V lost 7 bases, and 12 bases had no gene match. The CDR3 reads CASIPGSGGPETQYF. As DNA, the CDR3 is TGCGCCAGCATTCCGGGATCGGGGGGTCCAGAGACCCAGTACTTC.

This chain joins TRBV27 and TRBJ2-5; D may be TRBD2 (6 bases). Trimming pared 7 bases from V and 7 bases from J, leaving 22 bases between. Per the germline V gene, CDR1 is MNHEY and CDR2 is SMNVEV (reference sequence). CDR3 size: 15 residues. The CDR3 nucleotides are TGTGCCAGCAAAGACGGACGGGACTCCCCCGGGACCCAGTACTTC. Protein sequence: CASKDGRDSPGTQYF.

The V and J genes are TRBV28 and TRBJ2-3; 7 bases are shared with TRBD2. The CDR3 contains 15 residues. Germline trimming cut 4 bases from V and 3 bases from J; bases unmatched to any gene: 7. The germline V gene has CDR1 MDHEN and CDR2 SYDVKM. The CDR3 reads CASSSRRGGTDTQYF. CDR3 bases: TGTGCCAGCAGTTCAAGGCGGGGAGGGACAGATACGCAGTATTTT.

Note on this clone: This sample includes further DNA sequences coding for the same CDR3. The CDR3 region is CASSFLAGGRNEQFF. Here the CDR3 DNA reads TGTGCCAGCAGCTTCTTAGCGGGAGGGCGTAATGAGCAGTTCTTC. This chain uses TRBV7-3 with TRBJ2-1; 11 bases line up with TRBD2. There are 15 residues in the CDR3. V gave up 3 bases and J gave up 7 bases; unmatched junction bases: 5. CDR1 SGHTA and CDR2 FQGTGA come from the germline V gene.

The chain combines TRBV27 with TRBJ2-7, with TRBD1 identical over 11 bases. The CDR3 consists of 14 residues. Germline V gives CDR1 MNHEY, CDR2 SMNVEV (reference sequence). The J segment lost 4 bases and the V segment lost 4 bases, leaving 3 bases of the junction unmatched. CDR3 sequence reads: CASSWTGGRYEQYF. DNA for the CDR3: TGTGCCAGCAGTTGGACAGGGGGCAGGTACGAGCAGTACTTC.

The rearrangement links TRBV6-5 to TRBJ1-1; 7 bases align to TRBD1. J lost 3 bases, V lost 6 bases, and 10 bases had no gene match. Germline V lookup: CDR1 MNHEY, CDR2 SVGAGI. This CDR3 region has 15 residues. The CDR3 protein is CASSPVTGLHTEAFF. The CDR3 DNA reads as TGTGCCAGCAGCCCCGTGACAGGGCTCCACACTGAAGCTTTCTTT.

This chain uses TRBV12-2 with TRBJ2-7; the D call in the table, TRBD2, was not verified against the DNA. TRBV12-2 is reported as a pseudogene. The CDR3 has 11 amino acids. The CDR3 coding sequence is TGTGCAAGTCGCCGGGAGGGGGAGCAGTACTTC. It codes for CASRREGEQYF.

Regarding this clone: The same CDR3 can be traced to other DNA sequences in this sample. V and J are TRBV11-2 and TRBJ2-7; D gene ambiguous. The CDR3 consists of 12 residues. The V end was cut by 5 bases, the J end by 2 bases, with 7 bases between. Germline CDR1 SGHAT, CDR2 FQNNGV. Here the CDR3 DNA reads TGTGCCAGCAGCCCAGGCCCCTACGAGCAGTACTTC. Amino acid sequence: CASSPGPYEQYF.

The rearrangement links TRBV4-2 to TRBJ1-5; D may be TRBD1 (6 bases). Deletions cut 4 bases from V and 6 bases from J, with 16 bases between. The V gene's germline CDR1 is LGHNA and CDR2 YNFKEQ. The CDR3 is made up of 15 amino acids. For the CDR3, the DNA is TGTGCCAGCAGCCCAGTGATACAGGGCGGTCAGCCCCAGCATTTT. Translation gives CASSPVIQGGQPQHF.

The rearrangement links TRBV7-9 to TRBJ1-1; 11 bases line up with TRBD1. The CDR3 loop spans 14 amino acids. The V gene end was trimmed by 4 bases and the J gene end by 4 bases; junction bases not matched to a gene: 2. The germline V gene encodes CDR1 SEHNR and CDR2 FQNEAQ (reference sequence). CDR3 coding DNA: TGTGCCAGCAGCTCCGGGACAGGGGGCACTGAAGCTTTCTTT. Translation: CASSSGTGGTEAFF. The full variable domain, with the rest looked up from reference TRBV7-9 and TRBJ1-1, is DTGVSQNPRHKITKRGQNVTFRCDPISEHNRLYWYRQTLGQGPEFLTYFQNEAQLEKSRLLSDRFSAERPKGSFSTLEIQRTEQGDSAMYLCASSSGTGGTEAFFGQGTRLTVV.

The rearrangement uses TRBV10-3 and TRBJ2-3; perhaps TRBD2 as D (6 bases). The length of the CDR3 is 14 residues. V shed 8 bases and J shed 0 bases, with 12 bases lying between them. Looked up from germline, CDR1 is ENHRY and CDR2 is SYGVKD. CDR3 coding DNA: TGTGCCATCCTCGCTAGCGACAGCACAGATACGCAGTATTTT. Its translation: CAILASDSTDTQYF.

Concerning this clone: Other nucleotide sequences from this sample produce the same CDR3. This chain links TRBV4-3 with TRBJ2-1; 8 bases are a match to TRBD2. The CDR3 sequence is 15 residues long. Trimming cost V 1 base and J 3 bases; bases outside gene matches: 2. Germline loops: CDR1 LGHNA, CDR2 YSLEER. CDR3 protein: CASSQGSGGYNEQFF. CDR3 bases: TGCGCCAGCAGCCAAGGGAGCGGGGGCTACAATGAGCAGTTCTTC.

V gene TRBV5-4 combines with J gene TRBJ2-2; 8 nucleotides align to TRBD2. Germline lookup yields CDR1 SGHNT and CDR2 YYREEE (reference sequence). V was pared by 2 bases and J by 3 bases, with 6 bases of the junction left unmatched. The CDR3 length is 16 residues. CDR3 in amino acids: CASSFKREMHTGELFF. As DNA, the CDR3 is TGTGCCAGCAGCTTTAAGCGGGAGATGCACACCGGGGAGCTGTTTTTT.

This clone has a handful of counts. CDR3 loop: CASSLVSGVAFF. The CDR3 nucleotides are TGTGCCAGCAGCTTGGTATCTGGAGTGGCTTTCTTT. The rearrangement links TRBV5-4 to TRBJ1-1; D is unclear. V lost 0 bases, J lost 11 bases, and 11 bases lay in between. Germline CDR1 reads SGHNT; CDR2 reads YYREEE (reference sequence). This CDR3 is built from 12 residues.

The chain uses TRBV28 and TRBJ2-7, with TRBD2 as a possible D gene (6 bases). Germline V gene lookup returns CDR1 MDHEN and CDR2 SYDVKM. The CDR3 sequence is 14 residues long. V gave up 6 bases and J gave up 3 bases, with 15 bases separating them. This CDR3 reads CASRERERSYEQYF. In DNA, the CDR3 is TGTGCCAGCAGGGAACGGGAGAGAAGCTACGAGCAGTACTTC.

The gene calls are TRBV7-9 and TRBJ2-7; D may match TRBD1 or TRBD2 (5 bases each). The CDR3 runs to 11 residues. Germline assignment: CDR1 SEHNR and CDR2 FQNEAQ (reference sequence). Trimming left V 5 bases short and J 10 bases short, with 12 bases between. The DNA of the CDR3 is TGTGCCAGCAGCGAAGACTGGGACCAGTACTTC. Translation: CASSEDWDQYF.

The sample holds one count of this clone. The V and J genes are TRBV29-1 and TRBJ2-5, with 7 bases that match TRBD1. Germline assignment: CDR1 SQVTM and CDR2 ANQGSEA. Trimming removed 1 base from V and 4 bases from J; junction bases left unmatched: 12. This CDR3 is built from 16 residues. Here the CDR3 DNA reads TGCAGCGTTGAAGTCCGATCAGGGTACAGGGGAGAGACCCAGTACTTC. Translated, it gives CSVEVRSGYRGETQYF.

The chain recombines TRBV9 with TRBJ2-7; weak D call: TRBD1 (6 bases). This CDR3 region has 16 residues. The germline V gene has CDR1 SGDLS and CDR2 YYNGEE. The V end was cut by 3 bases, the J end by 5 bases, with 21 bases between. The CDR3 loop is CASSDGVKGVGDEQYF. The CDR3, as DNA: TGTGCCAGCAGCGATGGGGTTAAGGGGGTTGGGGACGAGCAGTACTTC.

CDR3 coding DNA: TGTGCCAGCGGTCGCACGGGAAATGAGCAGTTCTTC. Residues: CASGRTGNEQFF. This chain uses TRBV7-9 with TRBJ2-1; maybe TRBD2 (5 bases). In germline, CDR1 is SEHNR, CDR2 FQNEAQ (reference sequence). The V end lost 8 bases, the J end lost 7 bases, and 12 bases lay between the germline ends. The CDR3 sequence is 12 residues long.

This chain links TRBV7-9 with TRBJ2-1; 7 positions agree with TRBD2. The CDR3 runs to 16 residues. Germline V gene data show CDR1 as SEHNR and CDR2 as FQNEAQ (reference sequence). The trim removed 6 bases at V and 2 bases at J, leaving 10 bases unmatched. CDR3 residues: CASSYGDYPTYNEQFF. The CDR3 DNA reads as TGTGCCAGCAGTTACGGGGACTATCCTACCTACAATGAGCAGTTCTTC.

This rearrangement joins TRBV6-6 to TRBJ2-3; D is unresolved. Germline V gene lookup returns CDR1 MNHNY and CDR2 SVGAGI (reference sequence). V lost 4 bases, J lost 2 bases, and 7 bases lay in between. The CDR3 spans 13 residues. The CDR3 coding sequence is TGTGCCAGCAGTTCCCAATCCACAGATACGCAGTATTTT. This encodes CASSSQSTDTQYF.

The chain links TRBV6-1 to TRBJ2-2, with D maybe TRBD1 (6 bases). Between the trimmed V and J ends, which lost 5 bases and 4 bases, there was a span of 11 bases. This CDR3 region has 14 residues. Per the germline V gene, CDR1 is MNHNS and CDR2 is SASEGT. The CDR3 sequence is CASSRTGSTGELFF. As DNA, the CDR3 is TGTGCCAGCAGTAGAACAGGGAGCACCGGGGAGCTGTTTTTT.

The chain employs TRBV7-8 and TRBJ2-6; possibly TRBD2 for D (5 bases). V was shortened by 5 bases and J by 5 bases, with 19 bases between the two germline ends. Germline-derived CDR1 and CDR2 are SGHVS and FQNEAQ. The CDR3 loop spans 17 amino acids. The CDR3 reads CASSGEFPQSRANVLTF. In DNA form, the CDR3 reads TGTGCCAGCAGCGGGGAGTTCCCACAAAGTCGGGCCAACGTCCTGACTTTC.

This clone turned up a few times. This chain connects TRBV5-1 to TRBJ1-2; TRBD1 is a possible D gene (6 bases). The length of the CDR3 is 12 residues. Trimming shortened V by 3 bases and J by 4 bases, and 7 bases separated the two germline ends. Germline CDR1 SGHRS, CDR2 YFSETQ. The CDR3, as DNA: TGCGCCAGCAGCTCGACAGGCTATGGCTACACCTTC. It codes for CASSSTGYGYTF.

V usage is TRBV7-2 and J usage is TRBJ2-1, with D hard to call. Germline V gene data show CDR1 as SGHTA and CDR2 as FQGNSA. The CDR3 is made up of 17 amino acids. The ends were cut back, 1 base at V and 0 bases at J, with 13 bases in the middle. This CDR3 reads CASSLGRPVSSYNEQFF. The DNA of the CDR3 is TGTGCCAGCAGCTTAGGTCGGCCAGTGAGCTCCTACAATGAGCAGTTCTTC.